This is a list of T cell receptor beta chains from one sample in a study of response to subunit inactivated influenza vaccine. TCRdb re-analysed the RT-PCR reads in MiXCR, keeping a single row per CDR3 protein. The repertoire includes about 540,000 distinct CDR3 sequences, roughly 25% of them detected once, and around 2.8% sits in the top ten. This sample also appeared in a second study, on T cells expressing NK-cell markers.

The sequencing here drew on CD4+ T cells sorted from PBMCs, taken about 13 days after vaccination. All receptors come from a man aged 45-60 years who received an inactivated influenza vaccine. Each CDR3 is given with its conserved first and last residue. The D gene is left open where the match is weak. Rows give clone size only sometimes, using once, few, many, or a class for an expanded clone.

.	TRBJ1-2	.	TRBV10-3	TGTGCCATCAGCGCGTTCCCTGGGAGTGGCTACACCTTC	CAISAFPGSGYTF
.	TRBJ2-3	.	TRBV12-3/TRBV12-4	TGTGCCAGCAGTTCCTCGGGGGTTCCAGATACGCAGTATTTT	CASSSSGVPDTQYF
few	TRBJ2-3	.	TRBV6-5	TGTGCCAGCAGTTCCCCGGGAGGCACAGATACGCAGTATTTT	CASSSPGGTDTQYF
many	TRBJ2-1	TRBD2	TRBV13	TGTGCCAGCAGCCAAGGGAGTCTAGCGGGACCCTATGAGCAGTTCTTC	CASSQGSLAGPYEQFF
.	TRBJ2-3	TRBD2	TRBV19	TGTGCCAGTAGTATAGGCCGGGCTAGCGGGCGTAGCACAGATACGCAGTATTTT	CASSIGRASGRSTDTQYF
few	TRBJ2-3	.	TRBV18	TGTGCCAGCTCACCACCACAGGGTTCTCCAGATACGCAGTATTTT	CASSPPQGSPDTQYF
.	TRBJ2-5	.	TRBV24-1	TGTGCCACCAGTGATCATACGTACCAAGAGACCCAGTACTTC	CATSDHTYQETQYF
.	TRBJ2-5	.	TRBV5-1	TGCGCCAGCAGCTTGGCGGGGGCCGGGACCCAGTACTTC	CASSLAGAGTQYF
.	TRBJ1-3	TRBD1	TRBV5-1	TGCGCCAGCAGCCTAGGACAGGGGGCGGCTGGAAACACCATATATTTT	CASSLGQGAAGNTIYF
many	TRBJ2-3	TRBD2	TRBV13	TGTGCCAGCAGCACACGACTAGCGGGAGCGGGGGATACGCAGTATTTT	CASSTRLAGAGDTQYF
.	TRBJ2-1	.	TRBV6-2/TRBV6-3	TGTGCCAGCAGAGCGACAGCCCCTGGGCAGTTCTTC	CASRATAPGQFF
many	TRBJ2-5	TRBD2	TRBV6-5	TGTGCCAGCAGTTACGGCAGCGGGGGCGGCGAGACCCAGTACTTC	CASSYGSGGGETQYF
.	TRBJ2-1	.	TRBV12-3/TRBV12-4	TGTGCCAGCAGCCGAGGGTACGGAGAAAGCTCCTACAATGAGCAGTTCTTC	CASSRGYGESSYNEQFF
few	TRBJ2-2	TRBD2	TRBV7-7	TGTGCCAGCAGCCTGGGGACTAGCGGGAGGCCGAGGACCGGGGAGCTGTTTTTT	CASSLGTSGRPRTGELFF
few	TRBJ1-4	.	TRBV5-1	TGCGCCAGCAGAGGCGCGAGGGATCTAAGTGAAAAACTGTTTTTT	CASRGARDLSEKLFF
.	TRBJ2-1	TRBD2	TRBV20-1	TGCAGTGCTAGAAGCCCACAGCGGGGGGACTACAATGAGCAGTTCTTC	CSARSPQRGDYNEQFF
many	TRBJ2-1	.	TRBV2	TGTGCCAGCAGTGAAAGGGCGGGGAGAAACAATGAGCAGTTCTTC	CASSERAGRNNEQFF
.	TRBJ1-5	.	TRBV3-1	TGTGCCAGCAGCCAAGATCCTCTGGACACGTCCCAGCATTTT	CASSQDPLDTSQHF
.	TRBJ2-3	.	TRBV29-1	TGCAGCGTTCAGGGGCATGGCGGGGATACGCAGTATTTT	CSVQGHGGDTQYF
few	TRBJ1-5	.	TRBV12-3/TRBV12-4	TGTGCCAGCAGAGTTGGGGACAGCAATCAGCCCCAGCATTTT	CASRVGDSNQPQHF
many	TRBJ1-2	TRBD1	TRBV7-2	TGTGCCAGCAGCTCGGGAGGGGGCGGCTACACCTTC	CASSSGGGGYTF
.	TRBJ2-3	.	TRBV7-9	TGTGCCAGCAGCGTCACGGGGGCCGGTAATACGCAGTATTTT	CASSVTGAGNTQYF
many	TRBJ1-2	.	TRBV20-1	TGCAGCTCGGTGGACGGGGGCAACTATGGCTACACCTTC	CSSVDGGNYGYTF
.	TRBJ2-3	TRBD1	TRBV10-3	TGTGCCATCACGGAGACAGGGACAGATACGCAGTATTTT	CAITETGTDTQYF
.	TRBJ2-2	TRBD1	TRBV7-2	TGTGCCAGCAGGCATTTTCGGGACAGGGGCACCGGGGAGCTGTTTTTT	CASRHFRDRGTGELFF
few	TRBJ2-7	TRBD2	TRBV7-2	TGTGCCAGCAGCAGGACTAGCGGGGGAGGAGGCTCCTACGAGCAGTACTTC	CASSRTSGGGGSYEQYF
.	TRBJ2-1	.	TRBV24-1	TGTGCCACAAGTACGGGGTCCGGTGAGCAGTTCTTC	CATSTGSGEQFF
.	TRBJ2-1	TRBD2	TRBV7-2	TGTGCCAGCAGAACGGGTGGACTAGGTAGTGAGCAGTTCTTC	CASRTGGLGSEQFF
few	TRBJ1-2	TRBD1	TRBV4-1	TGCGCCAGCAGCCAGAGACAGGGCCCGGATGGCTACACCTTC	CASSQRQGPDGYTF
once	TRBJ1-1	TRBD1	TRBV10-3	TGTGCCATCAGTGACTCCCCGACAGGGAGTAACACTGAAGCTTTCTTT	CAISDSPTGSNTEAFF